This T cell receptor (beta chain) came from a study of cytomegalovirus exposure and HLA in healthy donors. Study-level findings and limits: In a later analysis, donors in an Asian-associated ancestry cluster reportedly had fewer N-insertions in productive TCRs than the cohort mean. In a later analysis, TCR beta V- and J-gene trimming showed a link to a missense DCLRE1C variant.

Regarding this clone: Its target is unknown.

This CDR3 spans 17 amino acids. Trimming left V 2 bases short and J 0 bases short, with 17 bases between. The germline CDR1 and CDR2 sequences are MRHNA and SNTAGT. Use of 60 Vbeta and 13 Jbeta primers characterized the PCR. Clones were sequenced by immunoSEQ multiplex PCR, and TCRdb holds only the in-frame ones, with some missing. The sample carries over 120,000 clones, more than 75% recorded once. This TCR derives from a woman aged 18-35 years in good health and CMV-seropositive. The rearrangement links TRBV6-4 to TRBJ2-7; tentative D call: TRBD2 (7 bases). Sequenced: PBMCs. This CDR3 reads CASSDPGEGGRSYEQYF. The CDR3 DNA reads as TGTGCCAGCAGTGACCCGGGGGAGGGGGGCCGCTCCTACGAGCAGTACTTC.